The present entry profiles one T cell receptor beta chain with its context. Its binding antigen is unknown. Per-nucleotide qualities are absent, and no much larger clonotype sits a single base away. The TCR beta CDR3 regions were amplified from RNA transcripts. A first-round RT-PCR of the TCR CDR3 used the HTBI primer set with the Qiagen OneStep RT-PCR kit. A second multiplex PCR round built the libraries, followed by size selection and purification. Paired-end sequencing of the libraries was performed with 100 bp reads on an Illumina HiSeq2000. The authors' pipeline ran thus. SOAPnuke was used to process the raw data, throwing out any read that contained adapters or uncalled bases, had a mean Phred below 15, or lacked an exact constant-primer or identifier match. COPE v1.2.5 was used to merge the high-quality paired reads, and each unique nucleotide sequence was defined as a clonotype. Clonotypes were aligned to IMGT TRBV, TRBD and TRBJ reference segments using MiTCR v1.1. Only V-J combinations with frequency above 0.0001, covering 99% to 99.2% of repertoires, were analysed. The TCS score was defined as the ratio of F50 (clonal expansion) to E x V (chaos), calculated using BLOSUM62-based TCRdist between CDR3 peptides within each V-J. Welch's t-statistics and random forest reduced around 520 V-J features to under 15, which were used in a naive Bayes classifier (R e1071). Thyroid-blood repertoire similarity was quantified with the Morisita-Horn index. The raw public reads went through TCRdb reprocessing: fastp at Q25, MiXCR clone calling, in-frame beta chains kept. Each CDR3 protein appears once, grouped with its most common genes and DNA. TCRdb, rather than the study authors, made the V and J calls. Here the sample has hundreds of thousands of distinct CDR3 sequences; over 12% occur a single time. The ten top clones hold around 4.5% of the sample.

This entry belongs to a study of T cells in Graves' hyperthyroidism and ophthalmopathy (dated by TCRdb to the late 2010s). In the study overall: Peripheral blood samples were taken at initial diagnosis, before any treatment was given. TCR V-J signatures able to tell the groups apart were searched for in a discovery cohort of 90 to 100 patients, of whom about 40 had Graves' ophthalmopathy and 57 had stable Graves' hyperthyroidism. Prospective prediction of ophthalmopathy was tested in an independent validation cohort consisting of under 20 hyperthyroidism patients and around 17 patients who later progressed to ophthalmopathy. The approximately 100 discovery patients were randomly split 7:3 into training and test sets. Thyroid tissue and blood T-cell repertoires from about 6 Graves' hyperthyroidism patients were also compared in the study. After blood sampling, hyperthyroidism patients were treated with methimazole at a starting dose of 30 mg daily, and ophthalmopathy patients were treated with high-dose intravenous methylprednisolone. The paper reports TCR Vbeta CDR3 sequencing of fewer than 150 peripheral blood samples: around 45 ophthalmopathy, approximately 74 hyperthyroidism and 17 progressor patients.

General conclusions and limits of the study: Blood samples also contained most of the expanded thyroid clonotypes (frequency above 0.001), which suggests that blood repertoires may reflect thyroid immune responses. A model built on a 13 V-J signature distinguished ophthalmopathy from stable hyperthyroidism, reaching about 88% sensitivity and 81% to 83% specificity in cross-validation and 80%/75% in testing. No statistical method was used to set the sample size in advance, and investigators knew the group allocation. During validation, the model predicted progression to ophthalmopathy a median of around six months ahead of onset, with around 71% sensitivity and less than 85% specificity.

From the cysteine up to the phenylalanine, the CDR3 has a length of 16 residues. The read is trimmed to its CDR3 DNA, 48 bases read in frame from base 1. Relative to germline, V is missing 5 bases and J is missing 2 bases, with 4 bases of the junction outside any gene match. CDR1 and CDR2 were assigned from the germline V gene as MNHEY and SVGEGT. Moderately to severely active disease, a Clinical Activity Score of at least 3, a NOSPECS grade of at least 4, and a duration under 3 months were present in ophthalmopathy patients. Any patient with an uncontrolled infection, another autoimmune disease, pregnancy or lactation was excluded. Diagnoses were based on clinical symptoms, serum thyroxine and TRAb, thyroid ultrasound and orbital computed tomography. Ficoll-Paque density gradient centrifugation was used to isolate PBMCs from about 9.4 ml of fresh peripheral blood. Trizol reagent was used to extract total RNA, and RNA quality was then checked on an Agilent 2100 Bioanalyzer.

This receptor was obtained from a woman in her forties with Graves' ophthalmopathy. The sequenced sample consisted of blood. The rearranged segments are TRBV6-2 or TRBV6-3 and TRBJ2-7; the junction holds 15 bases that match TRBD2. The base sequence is TGTGCCAGCAGTGCCGGGACTAGCGGGGGGACCTACGAGCAGTACTTC. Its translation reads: CASSAGTSGGTYEQYF.